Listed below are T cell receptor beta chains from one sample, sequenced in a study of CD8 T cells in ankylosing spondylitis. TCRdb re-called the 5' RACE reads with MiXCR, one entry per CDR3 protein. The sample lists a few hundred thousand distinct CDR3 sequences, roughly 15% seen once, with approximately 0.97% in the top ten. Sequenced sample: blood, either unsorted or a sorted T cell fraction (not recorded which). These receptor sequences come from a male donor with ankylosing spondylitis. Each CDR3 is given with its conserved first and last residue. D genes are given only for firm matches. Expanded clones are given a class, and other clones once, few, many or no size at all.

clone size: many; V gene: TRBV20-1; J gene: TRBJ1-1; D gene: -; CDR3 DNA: TGCAGTGCTAGCCACACTGAAGCTTTCTTT; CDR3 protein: CSASHTEAFF
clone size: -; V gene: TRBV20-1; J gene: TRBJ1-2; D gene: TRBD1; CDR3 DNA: TGCAGTGCTAGAGAGGCACAGGGGTATGGCTACACCTTC; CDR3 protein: CSAREAQGYGYTF
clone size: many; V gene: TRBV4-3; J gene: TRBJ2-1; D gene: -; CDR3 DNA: TGCGCCAGCAGCCAAGGTACGCTAGGACAGTTCTTC; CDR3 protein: CASSQGTLGQFF
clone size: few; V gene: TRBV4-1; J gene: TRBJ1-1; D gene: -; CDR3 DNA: TGCGCCAGCAGCCAAGTAGGCAGGGGCTCGAACACTGAAGCTTTCTTT; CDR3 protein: CASSQVGRGSNTEAFF
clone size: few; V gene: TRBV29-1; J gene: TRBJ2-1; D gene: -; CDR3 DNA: TGCAGCGCCGCCCCGCCCCACAATGAGCAGTTCTTC; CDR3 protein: CSAAPPHNEQFF
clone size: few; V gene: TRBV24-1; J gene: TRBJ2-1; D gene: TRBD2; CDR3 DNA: TGTGCCACCAGTGACTATGGCGGGAGCTCCTACAATGAGCAGTTCTTC; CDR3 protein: CATSDYGGSSYNEQFF
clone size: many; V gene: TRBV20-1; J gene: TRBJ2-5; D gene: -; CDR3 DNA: TGCAGTGCCAGAGTGGGGTTGGGTATGGAGACCCAGTACTTC; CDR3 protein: CSARVGLGMETQYF
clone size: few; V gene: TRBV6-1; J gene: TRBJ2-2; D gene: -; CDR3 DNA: TGTGCCAGCAGTGCCAACGGCGGGACTAACACCGGGGAGCTGTTTTTT; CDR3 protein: CASSANGGTNTGELFF
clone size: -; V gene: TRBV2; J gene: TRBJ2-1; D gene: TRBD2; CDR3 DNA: TGTGCCAGCAGCGCGGGACTAACCTACGCTGAGCAGTTCTTC; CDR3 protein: CASSAGLTYAEQFF
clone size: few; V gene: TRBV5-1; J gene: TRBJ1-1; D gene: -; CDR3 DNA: TGCGCCAGCAGCCGCTCACAGGCGCTCATGAACACTGAAGCTTTCTTT; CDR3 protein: CASSRSQALMNTEAFF
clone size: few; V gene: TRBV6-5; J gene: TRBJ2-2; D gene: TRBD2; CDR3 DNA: TGTGCCAGCAGTTACTCTCGGGCGGGAGGGCTGAGCGGGGAGCTGTTTTTT; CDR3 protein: CASSYSRAGGLSGELFF
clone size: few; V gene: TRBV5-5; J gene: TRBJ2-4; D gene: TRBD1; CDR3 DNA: TGTGCCAGCAGCTTAAACAGGGGGCGTCCCTTTTTGCGGTTC; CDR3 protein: CASSLNRGRPFLRF
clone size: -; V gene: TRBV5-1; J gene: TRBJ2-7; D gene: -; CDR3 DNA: TGCGCCAGCAGTGGCGTGGACACAGCCTACGAGCAGTACTTC; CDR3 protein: CASSGVDTAYEQYF
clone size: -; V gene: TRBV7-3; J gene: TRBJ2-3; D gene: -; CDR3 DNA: TGTGCCAGCAGCTTGCGGGGAAGAGCTAGCACAGATACGCAGTATTTT; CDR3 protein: CASSLRGRASTDTQYF
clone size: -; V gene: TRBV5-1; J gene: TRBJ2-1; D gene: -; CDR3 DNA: TGCGCCAGCAGCTTGGTGGGGAGTGAGCAGTTCTTC; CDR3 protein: CASSLVGSEQFF
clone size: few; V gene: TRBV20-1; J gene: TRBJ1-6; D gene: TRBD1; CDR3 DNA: TGCAGTGCTAGAGATGACAGGGGTGGTTCACCCCTCCACTTT; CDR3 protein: CSARDDRGGSPLHF
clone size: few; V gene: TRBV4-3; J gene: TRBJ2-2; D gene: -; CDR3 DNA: TGCGCCAGCAGCCAGAAGCTCGTGAGCGGGCAGAACACCGGGGAGCTGTTTTTT; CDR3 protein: CASSQKLVSGQNTGELFF
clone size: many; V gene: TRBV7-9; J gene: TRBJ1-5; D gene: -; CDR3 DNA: TGTGCCAGCAGCTTTACGCAGAATCAGCCCCAGCATTTT; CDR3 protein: CASSFTQNQPQHF
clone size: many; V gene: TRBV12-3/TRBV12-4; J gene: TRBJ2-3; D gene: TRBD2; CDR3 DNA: TGTGCCAGCAGCGCAATTAGCGGGATGGGCACAGATACGCAGTATTTT; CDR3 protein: CASSAISGMGTDTQYF
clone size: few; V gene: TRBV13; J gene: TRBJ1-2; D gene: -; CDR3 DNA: TGTGCCAGCAGGTCGGGCACGCTGGGCTATGGCTACACCTTC; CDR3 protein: CASRSGTLGYGYTF
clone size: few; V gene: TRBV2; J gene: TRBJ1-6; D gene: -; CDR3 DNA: TGTGCCAGCAAAGTAGGGGTTTGGTCACCCCTCCACTTT; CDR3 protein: CASKVGVWSPLHF
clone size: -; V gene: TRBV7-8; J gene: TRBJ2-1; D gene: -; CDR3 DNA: TGTGCCAGCAGCTTACTCGGGCTACAGGCCGATGAGCAGTTCTTC; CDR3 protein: CASSLLGLQADEQFF
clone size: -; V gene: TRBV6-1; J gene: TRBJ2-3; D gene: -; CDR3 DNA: TGTGCCAGCAGTCCGATTGAAAGGTATACGCAGTATTTT; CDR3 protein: CASSPIERYTQYF
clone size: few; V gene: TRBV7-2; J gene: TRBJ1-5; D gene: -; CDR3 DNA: TGTGCCAGCAGCCCCCGTCGTCGGGGTCAGCCCCAGCATTTT; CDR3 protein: CASSPRRRGQPQHF
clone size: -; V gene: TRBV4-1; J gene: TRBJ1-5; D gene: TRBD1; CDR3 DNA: TGCGCCAGCAGCCTCACAGGGGGCCTTCAGCCCCAGCATTTT; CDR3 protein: CASSLTGGLQPQHF